Shown below are 15 T cell receptor beta chains from a single sample sequenced in a study of naive and memory T cell subsets. The beta constant-region primer was an equimolar mix of two oligonucleotides covering TRBC1 and TRBC2. One entry per CDR3 protein results from TCRdb running MiXCR on the UMI-ligation and nested PCR reads. Seen here are about 85,000 distinct CDR3 sequences, about 12% observed once, and the top ten hold about 0.93%. The sample consisted of central memory CD4+ T cells from blood. Receptor source: a human donor in good health.

A remark on this clonotype: The junction departs from the called germline gene at one end, perhaps through a read error. The chain couples TRBV2 to TRBJ1-6; TRBD1 aligns across 9 bases. The CDR3 extends over 14 amino acids. Germline V gives CDR1 SNHLY, CDR2 FYNNEI. The CDR3 protein is CASSGGTGNSPLNF. The CDR3 DNA reads TGTGCCAGCAGTGGGGGGACAGGGAATTCACCCCTCAACTTT.

This clonotype was picked up a small number of times. V and J are TRBV20-1 and TRBJ2-3; D call uncertain. Germline-derived CDR1 and CDR2 are DFQATT and SNEGSKA (reference sequence). CDR3 length equals 11 residues. Trimming pared 5 bases from V and 5 bases from J, leaving 8 bases between. The CDR3 loop reads CSAPWEDTQYF. CDR3 DNA: TGCAGTGCTCCCTGGGAAGATACGCAGTATTTT.

In its sample, this clonotype was seen many times. CDR3 in DNA: TGCAGTGCAATAAAAAACAATGAGCAGTTCTTC. This sequence encodes CSAIKNNEQFF. The V and J genes are TRBV20-1 and TRBJ2-1; D remains ambiguous. Germline CDR1 and CDR2: DFQATT and SNEGSKA (reference sequence). The CDR3 contains 11 residues. V lost 6 bases to trimming and J lost 5 bases, with 8 bases between them.

The chain employs TRBV4-1 and TRBJ1-2, with a tentative D call TRBD1 (6 bases). The germline gives CDR1 MGHRA, CDR2 YSYEKL. The CDR3 covers 14 residues. Between the trimmed V and J ends, which lost 1 base and 4 bases, there was a span of 10 bases. The CDR3 nucleotides read TGCGCCAGCAGCCAAGCCGGGACAACCTATGGCTACACCTTC. Amino acids: CASSQAGTTYGYTF.

The chain couples TRBV7-8 to TRBJ1-1; D may be TRBD1 (5 bases). Per germline, CDR1 SGHVS and CDR2 FQNEAQ. The CDR3 contains 20 residues. V lost 7 bases, J lost 7 bases, and 37 bases lay in between. The CDR3 DNA sequence: TGTGCCAGCACCAATGCTTGGGGTCGGACAAGGACGGCTCGTAGGGGTGAAGCTTTCTTT. Translating gives CASTNAWGRTRTARRGEAFF.

This clonotype was observed many times. The chain combines TRBV28 with TRBJ2-1; D gene uncertain. Trimming left V 8 bases short and J 2 bases short, with 4 bases between. The CDR3 has 11 amino acids. From germline, CDR1 is MDHEN and CDR2 SYDVKM. DNA of the CDR3: TGTGCCAGCCTGGCCTACAATGAGCAGTTCTTC. Its protein is CASLAYNEQFF.

On this clonotype itself: A much larger clone lies a single base off, so this may be a read error. The V call is TRBV29-1, the J call TRBJ2-7; perhaps TRBD1 as D (5 bases). The V end was cut by 4 bases, the J end by 5 bases, with 6 bases between. The germline V gene has CDR1 SQVTM and CDR2 ANQGSEA. This CDR3 is 10 amino acids long. CDR3 in DNA: TGCAGCGTTGGACAGCACGAGCAGTACTTC. Amino acids: CSVGQHEQYF.

The rearrangement joins TRBV7-2 to TRBJ1-4, with D possibly being TRBD1 (6 bases). Germline CDR1 and CDR2: SGHTA and FQGNSA. The CDR3 is made up of 14 amino acids. With 1 base removed from V and 7 bases from J, the gap between germline ends came to 10 bases. The DNA for the CDR3 is TGTGCCAGCAGCTTAGGCAGGGGCGGTGAAAAACTGTTTTTT. Protein product: CASSLGRGGEKLFF.

This clonotype was seen only a few times. The genes are TRBV20-1 and TRBJ2-1; 7 bases match TRBD2. The CDR3 consists of 15 residues. The V gene end was trimmed by 2 bases and the J gene end by 8 bases; junction bases not matched to a gene: 12. In germline, CDR1 is DFQATT, CDR2 SNEGSKA (reference sequence). The CDR3 DNA reads TGCAGTGCTAGAAAAAGCGGGAACCTCGAGGATGAGCAGTTCTTC. It encodes CSARKSGNLEDEQFF.

This clonotype was observed a handful of times. The V and J genes are TRBV5-1 and TRBJ2-5; weak D call: TRBD2 (5 bases). Deletions cut 5 bases from V and 5 bases from J, with 10 bases between. CDR3 length: 12 amino acids. Germline V gives CDR1 SGHRS, CDR2 YFSETQ. CDR3 in DNA: TGCGCCAGCAGTTCAGGAGGCGAGACCCAGTACTTC. It yields the protein CASSSGGETQYF. The whole variable domain, filled in from reference TRBV5-1 and TRBJ2-5, reads KAGVTQTPRYLIKTRGQQVTLSCSPISGHRSVSWYQQTPGQGLQFLFEYFSETQRNKGNFPGRFSGRQFSNSRSEMNVSTLELGDSALYLCASSSGGETQYFGPGTRLLVL.

V and J are TRBV5-4 and TRBJ1-6, with 8 bases aligning to TRBD1. The CDR3 consists of 14 residues. Per germline, CDR1 SGHNT and CDR2 YYREEE (reference sequence). V lost 0 bases and J lost 10; bases outside the gene matches: 3. The CDR3 spells CASSLDRGGSPLHF. The CDR3, as DNA: TGTGCCAGCAGCTTGGACAGGGGGGGATCACCCCTCCACTTT.

This clonotype was recorded at least ten times. This chain connects TRBV7-2 to TRBJ2-1; the D gene is possibly TRBD1 (5 bases). The V and J ends lost 4 bases and 7 bases respectively, with 14 bases between them. The germline V gene has CDR1 SGHTA and CDR2 FQGNSA. This CDR3 region has 14 residues. The CDR3 loop is CASSSQRSGNEQFF. The CDR3 region has the DNA TGTGCCAGCAGCTCCCAAAGGTCAGGGAATGAGCAGTTCTTC.

This chain connects TRBV29-1 to TRBJ2-1, with D possibly TRBD1 on 6 matching bases. In germline, CDR1 is SQVTM, CDR2 ANQGSEA. The CDR3 has 12 residues. The germline V and J ends were trimmed by 4 bases and 10 bases, with 14 bases remaining between them. Written as DNA, the CDR3 is TGCAGCGTTGGTGGCCCAGGGGTGGAGCAGTTCTTC. Translation gives CSVGGPGVEQFF.

The V call is TRBV28, the J call TRBJ1-5; the match to TRBD1 covers 7 bases. The germline V gene encodes CDR1 MDHEN and CDR2 SYDVKM. The CDR3 has 12 residues. J was trimmed by 5 bases and V by 10 bases; bases with no gene match: 5. The CDR3 region has the DNA TGTGCCATCCATACAGGGGATCAGCCCCAGCATTTT. It yields the protein CAIHTGDQPQHF.

This chain uses TRBV3-1 with TRBJ1-5, with a possible D match to TRBD1 (6 bases). Germline CDR1 and CDR2: LGHDT and YNNKEL (reference sequence). The germline V and J ends were trimmed by 0 bases and 2 bases, with 14 bases remaining between them. The CDR3 length is 17 residues. CDR3 loop: CASSQDPTGTGNQPQHF. The CDR3 DNA reads TGTGCCAGCAGCCAAGACCCTACAGGGACCGGCAATCAGCCCCAGCATTTT.